The 25 T cell receptor beta chains presented below share a single source sample, sequenced in a study of cytomegalovirus exposure and HLA in healthy donors. The PCR used 60 Vbeta and 13 Jbeta primers. Using immunoSEQ multiplex PCR, the repertoire was profiled, and TCRdb retains in-frame clones only, with some absent. The table records approximately 69,000 clones, approximately 81% of them present only once. The sample comprised PBMCs. These receptors were obtained from a woman aged 25 to 39 in good health and CMV-seropositive.

This clone has only a few counts. This chain joins TRBV6-6 and TRBJ2-7; tentative D call: TRBD1 (6 bases). The CDR3 contains 16 residues. Germline lookup yields CDR1 MNHNY and CDR2 SVGAGI (reference sequence). V was clipped by 0 bases and J by 5 bases, with 17 bases between them. DNA for the CDR3: TGTGCCAGCAGTTACTCGTCCACAGGGAAGGGGCACGAGCAGTACTTC. It codes for CASSYSSTGKGHEQYF.

The genes are TRBV5-1 and TRBJ1-4, with D unclear. The germline V gene has CDR1 SGHRS and CDR2 YFSETQ. V shed 4 bases and J shed 0 bases, with 10 bases lying between them. The CDR3 is 15 amino acids. The CDR3, as DNA: TGCGCCAGCAGCAGTAGAGACTCAACTAATGAAAAACTGTTTTTT. Translated: CASSSRDSTNEKLFF.

The rearrangement joins TRBV30 to TRBJ2-2, with D unresolved. Germline lookup yields CDR1 GTSNPN and CDR2 SVGIG (reference sequence). V was cut by 5 bases and J by 1 base, with 11 bases left in between. There are 14 residues in the CDR3. CDR3 DNA: TGTGCCTGGGGCCCCACGCTGAACACCGGGGAGCTGTTTTTT. Its translation: CAWGPTLNTGELFF.

The DNA for the CDR3 is TGTGCCAGCAGTGAAGGGGGCTCCGTTTACGAGCAGTACTTC. Translating gives CASSEGGSVYEQYF. This rearrangement joins TRBV6-1 to TRBJ2-7, with a tentative D call TRBD1 (5 bases). Trimming cost V 1 base and J 4 bases, with 11 bases left between them. This CDR3 has 14 amino acids. Germline V gives CDR1 MNHNS, CDR2 SASEGT.

V and J are TRBV29-1 and TRBJ2-7, with 9 bases identical to TRBD2. Unmatched junction bases numbered 4, after V lost 4 bases and J lost 0 bases. The CDR3 is 14 amino acids. Germline CDR1 and CDR2: SQVTM and ANQGSEA. CDR3 coding DNA: TGCAGCGTTGGATTGCGGGAGGGCTCCTACGAGCAGTACTTC. Protein product: CSVGLREGSYEQYF.

The V call is TRBV6-6, the J call TRBJ2-5; a possible D gene is TRBD1 (6 bases). CDR1 MNHNY and CDR2 SVGAGI come from the germline V gene (reference sequence). This CDR3 spans 16 amino acids. V gave up 5 bases and J gave up 5 bases, with 21 bases separating them. Here the CDR3 reads CASSRLHGAGDETQYF. For the CDR3, the DNA is TGTGCCAGCAGTCGCCTCCATGGGGCAGGGGATGAGACCCAGTACTTC.

This clone was counted once. The chain has TRBV5-6 and TRBJ2-1; D gene ambiguous. CDR1 and CDR2 (germline): SGHDT, YYEEEE. The CDR3 is 15 amino acids. The V end was cut by 4 bases, the J end by 5 bases, with 16 bases between. The CDR3 DNA reads as TGTGCCAGCAGCCCACTGGGCCTATTGGACAATGAGCAGTTCTTC. It is translated as CASSPLGLLDNEQFF.

The chain recombines TRBV5-4 with TRBJ2-3; 7 nucleotides match TRBD2. V shed 2 bases and J 1 base; nucleotides not matched to a gene: 4. The V gene's germline CDR1 is SGHNT and CDR2 YYREEE (reference sequence). The CDR3 totals 15 residues. The CDR3 DNA sequence: TGTGCCAGCAGCTTTCGCGGGAGAGGCACAGATACGCAGTATTTT. It translates to CASSFRGRGTDTQYF.

The genes are TRBV6-1 and TRBJ2-7; 9 bases agree with TRBD2. Per germline, CDR1 MNHNS and CDR2 SASEGT. The CDR3 is 15 residues long. J was trimmed by 3 bases and V by 7 bases; bases with no gene match: 10. CDR3 sequence reads: CASIRMLAGIYEQYF. The CDR3, as DNA: TGTGCCAGCATCCGAATGCTAGCGGGGATCTACGAGCAGTACTTC.

The gene calls are TRBV9 and TRBJ1-1; 8 nucleotides align to TRBD1. This CDR3 region has 13 residues. After removal of 3 bases from V and 9 bases from J, the junction contained 7 bases not matched to a gene. Germline CDR1 and CDR2: SGDLS and YYNGEE. The CDR3 sequence: CASSASQGAQAFF. CDR3 in DNA: TGTGCCAGCAGCGCAAGTCAGGGGGCTCAAGCTTTCTTT.

This clone has more than one count but fewer than ten. The chain combines TRBV4-3 with TRBJ2-1; 11 bases match TRBD2. Per germline, CDR1 LGHNA and CDR2 YSLEER. The CDR3 has 16 residues. Unmatched junction bases numbered 4, after V lost 0 bases and J lost 6 bases. The DNA for the CDR3 is TGCGCCAGCAGCCAAGACCTTAGCGGGAGGGGCAATGAGCAGTTCTTC. Amino acid sequence: CASSQDLSGRGNEQFF.

The chain couples TRBV28 to TRBJ2-1; the match to TRBD1 covers 8 bases. Germline assignment: CDR1 MDHEN and CDR2 SYDVKM. J gave up 7 bases and V 3 bases, and 5 bases lay outside the gene matches. The CDR3 spans 14 residues. The CDR3 loop is CASSFQGARNEQFF. The CDR3 nucleotides read TGTGCCAGCAGTTTTCAGGGGGCGCGGAATGAGCAGTTCTTC.

This clone has a single count. The chain is built from TRBV11-2 and TRBJ2-1, with TRBD2 matching 9 bases. This CDR3 is built from 16 residues. CDR1 and CDR2 from the germline V gene are SGHAT and FQNNGV. V trimming: 1 base; J trimming: 2 bases; junction bases outside the gene matches: 3. DNA for the CDR3: TGTGCCAGCAGCTTAGGGACTAGCGTCCCCTACAATGAGCAGTTCTTC. Translating it yields CASSLGTSVPYNEQFF.

This clone was recorded once. The chain combines TRBV20-1 with TRBJ2-7; D gene ambiguous. This CDR3 contains 11 residues. Germline V gene sequence: CDR1 DFQATT, CDR2 SNEGSKA (reference sequence). Trimming removed 7 bases at V and 0 bases at J, with 7 bases between. CDR3 amino acids: CSVRVSYEQYF. The DNA of the CDR3 is TGCAGTGTTCGGGTCTCCTACGAGCAGTACTTC.

The chain uses TRBV7-6 and TRBJ2-5, with D perhaps TRBD2 (6 bases). The CDR3 runs to 12 residues. Trimming pared 5 bases from V and 8 bases from J, leaving 12 bases between. Germline V lookup: CDR1 SGHVS, CDR2 FNYEAQ. The CDR3 bases are TGTGCCAGCAGCCCCCGGAGGGATACCCAGTACTTC. It translates to CASSPRRDTQYF.

The rearrangement joins TRBV4-3 to TRBJ2-3; 9 bases agree with TRBD2. The CDR3 consists of 16 residues. V trimming: 4 bases; J trimming: 6 bases; junction bases outside the gene matches: 11. The germline V gene encodes CDR1 LGHNA and CDR2 YSLEER. The CDR3 loop is CASSRILAGSADTQYF. The CDR3 DNA sequence: TGCGCCAGCAGCCGAATACTAGCGGGTTCCGCGGATACGCAGTATTTT.

The genes are TRBV5-1 and TRBJ2-1; D is perhaps TRBD1 (5 bases). The CDR3 totals 15 residues. The V and J ends lost 0 bases and 1 base respectively, with 8 bases between them. Germline CDR1 is SGHRS and CDR2 is YFSETQ. CDR3 DNA: TGCGCCAGCAGCTTGGACAGGCCTTCCTACAATGAGCAGTTCTTC. Its protein product is CASSLDRPSYNEQFF.

This clone was counted a few times. V is TRBV6-5 and J is TRBJ2-7; TRBD1 agrees at 8 bases. Germline loops: CDR1 MNHEY, CDR2 SVGAGI. The CDR3 is 11 amino acids. J gave up 8 bases and V 4 bases, and 1 base lay outside the gene matches. CDR3 in amino acids: CASSSRGQQYF. Written as DNA, the CDR3 is TGTGCCAGCAGTTCCAGGGGGCAGCAGTACTTC.

In its sample, this clone was seen a few times. The rearrangement links TRBV19 to TRBJ1-1, with D perhaps matching TRBD1 (6 bases). Trimming cost V 5 bases and J 1 base, with 11 bases left between them. Germline assignment: CDR1 LNHDA and CDR2 SQIVND (reference sequence). CDR3 length: 14 amino acids. This CDR3 reads CASSDQQGNTEAFF. The CDR3 region has the DNA TGTGCCAGTAGTGATCAACAGGGGAACACTGAAGCTTTCTTT.

This clone turned up a few times. The V gene is TRBV27, the J gene TRBJ1-5; no clear D. This CDR3 has 13 amino acids. V was cut by 5 bases and J by 6 bases, with 11 bases left in between. CDR1 and CDR2 (germline): MNHEY, SMNVEV (reference sequence). The CDR3 DNA follows: TGTGCCAGCAGTAACTCCCGGAGTCAGCCCCAGCATTTT. Amino acid sequence: CASSNSRSQPQHF.

The gene calls are TRBV4-3 and TRBJ2-3; 11 bases align to TRBD2. J lost 4 bases, V lost 0 bases, and 9 bases had no gene match. This CDR3 contains 18 residues. Germline V gene data show CDR1 as LGHNA and CDR2 as YSLEER. The chain's CDR3 is CASSQDIVLAGGPDTQYF. CDR3 sequence (DNA): TGCGCCAGCAGCCAAGATATAGTATTAGCGGGAGGGCCAGATACGCAGTATTTT.

J is TRBJ1-1 and V is TRBV19; D is perhaps TRBD1 (5 bases). This CDR3 comprises 13 residues. Germline lookup yields CDR1 LNHDA and CDR2 SQIVND (reference sequence). V dropped 5 bases and J dropped 2 bases, with 9 bases sitting between them. The CDR3 is CASSQTANTEAFF. CDR3 sequence (DNA): TGTGCCAGTAGTCAGACAGCAAACACTGAAGCTTTCTTT.

The V gene is TRBV27, the J gene TRBJ2-7, with 8 bases fitting TRBD2. The germline CDR1 and CDR2 sequences are MNHEY and SMNVEV (reference sequence). This CDR3 comprises 13 residues. J gave up 6 bases and V 5 bases, and 6 bases lay outside the gene matches. This CDR3 is CASSPGLAGEQYF. DNA for the CDR3: TGTGCCAGCAGTCCCGGACTAGCCGGCGAGCAGTACTTC.

The chain is built from TRBV6-5 and TRBJ1-3; no reliable D call. The V gene lost 6 bases and the J gene lost 0 bases, with 9 bases spanning the gap. Germline V gives CDR1 MNHEY, CDR2 SVGAGI. The CDR3 totals 14 residues. CDR3 DNA sequence: TGTGCCAGCAGCACACACATCTCTGGAAACACCATATATTTT. This sequence encodes CASSTHISGNTIYF.

A few counts support this clone. The V gene is TRBV30, the J gene TRBJ2-7, with TRBD2 matching over 10 bases. Per the germline V gene, CDR1 is GTSNPN and CDR2 is SVGIG (reference sequence). J gave up 0 bases and V 6 bases, and 5 bases lay outside the gene matches. The CDR3 runs 14 residues. CDR3 bases: TGTGCCTGTTCAGCGGGAGGGAGCTCCTACGAGCAGTACTTC. Its protein is CACSAGGSSYEQYF. The complete variable domain, with remaining parts taken from reference TRBV30 and TRBJ2-7, reads SQTIHQWPATLVQPVGSPLSLECTVEGTSNPNLYWYRQAAGRGLQLLFYSVGIGQISSEVPQNLSASRPQDRQFILSSKKLLLSDSGFYLCACSAGGSSYEQYFGPGTRLTVT.